What follows is one TCR beta chain and its context. The protocol was immunoSEQ multiplex PCR, while the TCRdb copy is restricted to in-frame clones and leaves out a portion. The table has about 370,000 clones, 91% seen once. This entry belongs to a study of blood T cell repertoires in COVID-19. Study-level background: Samples representing acute and convalescent COVID-19 were sourced from the United States, Italy and Spain.

This CDR3 contains 17 residues. Germline CDR1 SGDLS, CDR2 YYNGEE. V lost 1 base, J lost 3 bases, and 5 bases stayed unmatched. Allocation to cohorts depended on clinical history reported by the participants. Individuals in the exposed group had encountered a COVID-19 case within 2 weeks preceding study entry. The rearrangement uses TRBV9 and TRBJ2-3; 13 positions match TRBD2. The receptor was derived from a woman aged 40-49 years who had been exposed to COVID-19. Sequenced material: PBMCs or T cells enriched from blood (not recorded which). CDR3 protein: CASSVSTSGRVTDTQYF. As DNA, the CDR3 is TGTGCCAGCAGCGTATCTACTAGCGGGAGGGTAACAGATACGCAGTATTTT.